Listed below are T cell receptor beta chains from one sample, sequenced in a study of T cell responses to AZD1222 COVID-19 vaccine. Sequencing was performed with immunoSEQ multiplex PCR; in TCRdb, only in-frame clones are kept and a portion is missing. This table has about 150,000 clones, around 88% appearing once. Sequences were derived from peripheral blood, sampled 28 days after the second AZD1222 dose. These receptor sequences come from an adult who received the AZD1222 COVID-19 vaccine. CDR3s include the opening cysteine and the closing phenylalanine or tryptophan. The D gene is left open where the match is weak. For some rows the clone size is stated as once, few or many, or as a class when expanded; others skip it.

cdr3_nt cdr3_aa d_call j_call clone_size v_call
TGTGCCAGCCGGGACAGGGTAACGAGGACTGAAGCTTTCTTT CASRDRVTRTEAFF TRBD1 TRBJ1-1 - TRBV6-5
TGTGCCAGCAGTCTGGGGGGCGGCAGCGGCTACACCTTC CASSLGGGSGYTF - TRBJ1-2 - TRBV5-4
TGTGCCAGCAGTGAATCGACAGGGACAGATACGCAGTATTTT CASSESTGTDTQYF TRBD1 TRBJ2-3 - TRBV6-1
TGTGCCAGCAGCTTAGTAGGCCAGGGGGCCCGCAATGAGCAGTTCTTC CASSLVGQGARNEQFF TRBD1 TRBJ2-1 - TRBV7-9
TGTGCTAGTGGTTTGGTAGGCAGGCCGTTTGACAATGAGCAGTTCTTC CASGLVGRPFDNEQFF - TRBJ2-1 - TRBV12-5
TGTGCCAGCAGTTACTCGGCCACCCAAGAGACCCAGTACTTC CASSYSATQETQYF - TRBJ2-5 - TRBV6-5
TGTGCCAGCAGCTTGGAAACCTTCTCGGCGGCCACCGGGGAGCTGTTTTTT CASSLETFSAATGELFF - TRBJ2-2 - TRBV5-4
TGTGCCAGCAGTTACTCGCCGGGGGATTTGAACACTGAAGCTTTCTTT CASSYSPGDLNTEAFF - TRBJ1-1 - TRBV6-2/TRBV6-3
TGTGCCAGCAGTGAAAAGGAGGATTCGTTCGGCTACACCTTC CASSEKEDSFGYTF - TRBJ1-2 - TRBV2
TGCGCCAGCAGCCAAGTGTTCGGGTCCAGCAGCTCCTACGAGCAGTACTTC CASSQVFGSSSSYEQYF - TRBJ2-7 few TRBV4-1
TGTGCCAGCACTGAGGCAGCACTTAACTCTGGAAACACCATATATTTT CASTEAALNSGNTIYF - TRBJ1-3 once TRBV2
TGTGCCAGCAGCTTAACAGAACTCACCGGGGAGCTGTTTTTT CASSLTELTGELFF - TRBJ2-2 - TRBV7-7
TGTGCCAGCAGCAAAGGGACAGGGGGTACTAGGGGCGAGCAGTACTTC CASSKGTGGTRGEQYF - TRBJ2-7 - TRBV21-1
TGTGCCAGCAGCTTGGGACAGTCCTACGAGCAGTACTTC CASSLGQSYEQYF - TRBJ2-7 - TRBV5-4
TGCGCCAGCAGCTCATCCGGGCGAAACACTGAAGCTTTCTTT CASSSSGRNTEAFF - TRBJ1-1 - TRBV5-1
TGTGCCAGCAGCTGGGGAGGCGGGGGGGGCACAGATACGCAGTATTTT CASSWGGGGGTDTQYF TRBD2 TRBJ2-3 once TRBV5-4
TGTGCCAGCTCACCACTCGGGACAGTCAATCAGCCCCAGCATTTT CASSPLGTVNQPQHF TRBD1 TRBJ1-5 - TRBV18
TGTGCCAGCAGCCTCCTCAGGGGCAGGGGCAATCAGCCCCAGCATTTT CASSLLRGRGNQPQHF - TRBJ1-5 - TRBV7-2
TGTGCCAGCAGCCAAGATATTACGCGTAGGTCTGGGGCCAACGTCCTGACTTTC CASSQDITRRSGANVLTF - TRBJ2-6 - TRBV3-1/TRBV3-2
TGTGCCAGCAGCTCGATGGGGGGACTCTACAATGAGCGGTTCTTC CASSSMGGLYNERFF - TRBJ2-1 - TRBV5-6
TGCGCCAGCAGTGAGCGTCGGGCGGGTGTAGAGACCCAGTACTTC CASSERRAGVETQYF - TRBJ2-5 - TRBV10-1
TGTGCCAGTAGTACCCTGACTAGCGGGGTTACAGATACGCAGTATTTT CASSTLTSGVTDTQYF TRBD2 TRBJ2-3 once TRBV19
TGTGCCAGCAGGGCGGCGGGGGAGGGGACCCAGTACTTC CASRAAGEGTQYF TRBD2 TRBJ2-5 - TRBV6-5
TGTGCCAGCACCAGGACCGGGGACACAGATACGCAGTATTTT CASTRTGDTDTQYF - TRBJ2-3 - TRBV7-6
TGTGCCAGCGGGGTACAGGGGGCGGTTTTTGAGACCCAGTACTTC CASGVQGAVFETQYF TRBD1 TRBJ2-5 - TRBV9
TGTGCCAGCAGTGAGACCGGGTCCCAGGTGGACGAGCAGTACTTC CASSETGSQVDEQYF - TRBJ2-7 - TRBV27
TGTGCCAGCACTACAGGGTTAATTCAGCCCCAGCATTTT CASTTGLIQPQHF - TRBJ1-5 - TRBV2
TGCGCCAGCAGCCTCGGGACTAGCGGATACTCCTACAATGAGCAGTTCTTC CASSLGTSGYSYNEQFF TRBD2 TRBJ2-1 - TRBV4-3
TGCGCCAGCAGCCAAGATCGCGGGAAAACGGCCTATGGCTACACCTTC CASSQDRGKTAYGYTF - TRBJ1-2 - TRBV4-3
TGTGCCAGCACTAGGACAGGGCGGTCCGAAGCTTTCTTT CASTRTGRSEAFF TRBD1 TRBJ1-1 - TRBV6-5
TGTGCCAGCAGCTTAGGCCCCCCCCGGGACGGCTATGGCTACACCTTC CASSLGPPRDGYGYTF - TRBJ1-2 - TRBV11-2
TGTGCCAGCAGCTTCGAGGATACGCAGTATTTT CASSFEDTQYF - TRBJ2-3 - TRBV5-4
TGTGCCAGCGGGGGCCTAGCGGGTAACACCGGGGAGCTGTTTTTT CASGGLAGNTGELFF TRBD2 TRBJ2-2 once TRBV7-8
TGTGCCAGCAGTTACGGTAGAGCCTATGGCTACACCTTC CASSYGRAYGYTF - TRBJ1-2 - TRBV6-5
TGCAGCGTTGGCACCAGGGGGGAGATGAACACTGAAGCTTTCTTT CSVGTRGEMNTEAFF TRBD1 TRBJ1-1 - TRBV29-1
TGCGCCAGCAGCCAAAACAGGGCCACGTTGCCCCAGCATTTT CASSQNRATLPQHF - TRBJ1-5 - TRBV4-1
TGTGCCAGCAGCCCGGACAGCCTCCGCCCCCATACGCAGTATTTT CASSPDSLRPHTQYF - TRBJ2-3 - TRBV5-4
TGTGCCAGCTCACCAGGACAGGGAGCTTACGAGCAGTACTTC CASSPGQGAYEQYF TRBD1 TRBJ2-7 few TRBV18
TGTGCCAGCTCCCCTCGGGGACTAGCCAAAAACATTCAGTACTTC CASSPRGLAKNIQYF - TRBJ2-4 - TRBV2
TGCAGCGTTGGAAGTCCAGCCCTCAACGGGGGCTACACCTTC CSVGSPALNGGYTF - TRBJ1-2 few TRBV29-1
TGTGCCAGCAGTTACGGGGTCTCTGGAAACACCATATATTTT CASSYGVSGNTIYF - TRBJ1-3 - TRBV6-5